Below are 22 T cell receptor beta chains sequenced from a single sample in a study of T cells in narcolepsy. TCRdb keeps only in-frame clones here, not all; method: immunoSEQ multiplex PCR. The sample has about 29,000 clones, approximately 87% seen once. The specimen sequenced was memory (CD45RA-) CD4+ T cells from blood. The receptors come from a human donor in good health.

V gene TRBV6-1 combines with J gene TRBJ1-5; 9 bases align to TRBD1. Trimming cost V 8 bases and J 6 bases; bases outside gene matches: 8. The V gene's germline CDR1 is MNHNS and CDR2 SASEGT. The CDR3 loop spans 14 amino acids. The CDR3 loop reads CASLETGGGQPQHF. In DNA, the CDR3 is TGTGCCAGCTTAGAAACAGGGGGCGGTCAGCCCCAGCATTTT.

This CDR3 reads CASSLGGSRDGEQYF. The CDR3 bases are TGCGCCAGCAGCTTGGGGGGGTCCCGGGACGGCGAGCAGTACTTC. The gene calls are TRBV5-1 and TRBJ2-7; D may be TRBD1 or TRBD2 (5 bases each). Per the germline V gene, CDR1 is SGHRS and CDR2 is YFSETQ. This CDR3 region has 15 residues. V was cut by 0 bases and J by 6 bases, with 16 bases left in between. Looking up the rest from reference TRBV5-1 and TRBJ2-7 gives the full variable domain: KAGVTQTPRYLIKTRGQQVTLSCSPISGHRSVSWYQQTPGQGLQFLFEYFSETQRNKGNFPGRFSGRQFSNSRSEMNVSTLELGDSALYLCASSLGGSRDGEQYFGPGTRLTVT.

The chain is built from TRBV19 and TRBJ1-2, with 7 bases lining up with TRBD1. Germline trimming cut 7 bases from V and 4 bases from J; bases unmatched to any gene: 12. The CDR3 is made up of 15 amino acids. Per the germline V gene, CDR1 is LNHDA and CDR2 is SQIVND (reference sequence). The CDR3 spells CASNEAGQLTYGYTF. For the CDR3, the DNA is TGTGCCAGTAACGAGGCGGGACAGCTTACCTATGGCTACACCTTC.

The chain has TRBV2 and TRBJ1-1, with D unresolved. This CDR3 comprises 13 residues. V was trimmed by 8 bases and J by 0 bases, leaving 10 bases between them. The germline V gene has CDR1 SNHLY and CDR2 FYNNEI. CDR3 sequence reads: CASGFDLNTEAFF. In DNA, the CDR3 is TGTGCCAGCGGGTTCGATCTGAACACTGAAGCTTTCTTT.

The chain is built from TRBV10-3 and TRBJ2-2, with a weak D call TRBD1 (5 bases). CDR1 is ENHRY and CDR2 is SYGVKD in the germline V gene. V was cut by 8 bases and J by 13 bases, with 14 bases left in between. The CDR3 covers 11 residues. The CDR3, as DNA: TGTGCCATCTCCTCCAACAGGTCGCTGTTTTTT. Its protein is CAISSNRSLFF.

The chain couples TRBV10-3 to TRBJ1-2, with TRBD1 matching over 11 bases. V was pared by 6 bases and J by 1 base, with 7 bases of the junction left unmatched. This CDR3 has 16 amino acids. Germline V gene lookup returns CDR1 ENHRY and CDR2 SYGVKD. The CDR3 DNA is TGTGCCATCAGGCCAGGGACAGGGGGAGATAACTATGGCTACACCTTC. Its translation is CAIRPGTGGDNYGYTF.

This clone was counted between two and nine times. The chain has TRBV6-5 and TRBJ1-3; 8 bases match TRBD1. Germline V gene data show CDR1 as MNHEY and CDR2 as SVGAGI. CDR3 length equals 16 residues. V was pared by 0 bases and J by 3 bases, with 4 bases of the junction left unmatched. In DNA, the CDR3 is TGTGCCAGCAGTTACTCCCAGGGGGCTGATGGAAACACCATATATTTT. Protein sequence: CASSYSQGADGNTIYF.

The rearrangement joins TRBV6-5 to TRBJ2-7; 7 bases fit TRBD1. The CDR3 extends over 14 amino acids. Germline V gene data show CDR1 as MNHEY and CDR2 as SVGAGI. V trimming: 2 bases; J trimming: 0 bases; junction bases outside the gene matches: 1. The CDR3 is CASSYGTASYEQYF. The CDR3 DNA follows: TGTGCCAGCAGTTACGGGACAGCCTCCTACGAGCAGTACTTC.

The chain joins TRBV10-1 to TRBJ2-1; no clear D gene. CDR1 is WNHNN and CDR2 is SYGVQD in the germline V gene (reference sequence). Trimming cost V 3 bases and J 2 bases, with 11 bases left between them. CDR3 length: 15 residues. Written as DNA, the CDR3 is TGCGCCAGCAGTGAACAGACCCTACCCTACAATGAGCAGTTCTTC. It encodes CASSEQTLPYNEQFF.

This chain joins TRBV21-1 and TRBJ2-3; the listed D gene, TRBD2, was not tested against the DNA. TRBV21-1 is a listed pseudogene. This CDR3 region has 16 residues. CDR3 region: CASSSRTSGRGDTQYF. The CDR3 DNA follows: TGTGCCAGCAGCTCCCGGACTAGCGGGAGGGGAGATACGCAGTATTTT.

The V and J genes are TRBV6-4 and TRBJ1-2; D is uncertain. This CDR3 spans 16 amino acids. The ends were cut back, 0 bases at V and 2 bases at J, with 13 bases in the middle. Germline values: CDR1 MRHNA, CDR2 SNTAGT. The CDR3 coding sequence is TGTGCCAGCAGTGACTCCCGGCGTGGGCAAAACTATGGCTACACCTTC. As protein: CASSDSRRGQNYGYTF.

This clone was observed once. The chain uses TRBV6-6 and TRBJ2-3; 10 positions agree with TRBD1. Germline V gene sequence: CDR1 MNHNY, CDR2 SVGAGI (reference sequence). V shed 7 bases and J 5 bases; nucleotides not matched to a gene: 9. The CDR3 contains 15 residues. This chain's CDR3 is CASIDDRGLGDTQYF. Written as DNA, the CDR3 is TGTGCCAGCATCGACGACAGGGGGCTGGGAGATACGCAGTATTTT.

The chain combines TRBV19 with TRBJ2-3; 7 bases agree with TRBD2. The CDR3 is 15 amino acids. Trimming cost V 3 bases and J 5 bases; bases outside gene matches: 8. Germline V gives CDR1 LNHDA, CDR2 SQIVND (reference sequence). The CDR3 DNA follows: TGTGCCAGTAGTATTTGGGAGGGCCGGGTAGATACGCAGTATTTT. It specifies CASSIWEGRVDTQYF. The full variable domain, its missing parts supplied by reference TRBV19 and TRBJ2-3, is DGGITQSPKYLFRKEGQNVTLSCEQNLNHDAMYWYRQDPGQGLRLIYYSQIVNDFQKGDIAEGYSVSREKKESFPLTVTSAQKNPTAFYLCASSIWEGRVDTQYFGPGTRLTVL.

The table lists this clone with a count of one. The gene calls are TRBV5-6 and TRBJ1-1; no firm D call. Trimming left V 7 bases short and J 6 bases short, with 13 bases between. There are 12 residues in the CDR3. Germline V CDR1 and CDR2: SGHDT, YYEEEE. CDR3 amino acids: CASCGQFSEAFF. CDR3 DNA: TGTGCCAGCTGTGGGCAGTTCTCTGAAGCTTTCTTT.

The chain combines TRBV5-7 with TRBJ2-7; D gene ambiguous. Being an ORF, TRBV5-7 has a function that is uncertain. The V and J ends lost 0 bases and 3 bases respectively, with 13 bases between them. This CDR3 is built from 15 residues. The CDR3 reads CASSLENAGVYEQYF. The CDR3 nucleotides read TGTGCCAGCAGCTTGGAAAATGCAGGTGTCTACGAGCAGTACTTC.

As DNA, the CDR3 is TGTGCCAGCCGACGCTTAGGGACTGGGGGAAACACCATATATTTT. Protein product: CASRRLGTGGNTIYF. The chain employs TRBV5-5 and TRBJ1-3; possible D gene TRBD1, 5 bases. The CDR3 covers 15 residues. Germline values: CDR1 SGHKS, CDR2 YYEKEE (reference sequence). Deletions cut 7 bases from V and 4 bases from J, with 18 bases between.

The rearrangement uses TRBV5-1 and TRBJ2-5; possibly TRBD1 or TRBD2 for D (5 bases each). The assigned J gene may be wrong: the sequence end matches TRBJ2-7 better. Germline-derived CDR1 and CDR2 are SGHRS and YFSETQ. The CDR3 consists of 15 residues. The CDR3 protein is CASSLEGDPLNEQYF. DNA of the CDR3: TGCGCCAGCAGCTTGGAAGGGGACCCTCTGAACGAGCAGTACTTC.

This clone appeared a few times. The chain is built from TRBV10-3 and TRBJ2-7; 9 nucleotides align to TRBD1. This CDR3 has 12 amino acids. V shed 6 bases and J 4 bases; nucleotides not matched to a gene: 1. CDR1 is ENHRY, CDR2 SYGVKD, per germline. Here the CDR3 reads CAIRDRGYEQYF. The CDR3 DNA follows: TGTGCCATCAGGGACAGGGGTTACGAGCAGTACTTC.

This clone was detected a few times. The V and J genes are TRBV29-1 and TRBJ1-3, with TRBD1 matching over 9 bases. The CDR3 is made up of 14 amino acids. Trimming took 6 bases from V and 1 from J; bases not matched to a gene: 4. Germline V CDR1 and CDR2: SQVTM, ANQGSEA. In DNA, the CDR3 is TGCAGCGTGTCCGGGACAGGGTCTGGAAACACCATATATTTT. As protein: CSVSGTGSGNTIYF.

This chain joins TRBV6-1 and TRBJ1-4; 7 positions agree with TRBD1. Germline V gene data show CDR1 as MNHNS and CDR2 as SASEGT. The V and J ends lost 7 bases and 7 bases, in that order; junction bases with no gene match: 9. CDR3 length equals 14 residues. The CDR3 sequence: CASKLGTVGEKLFF. The CDR3 coding sequence is TGTGCCAGCAAGTTAGGGACAGTTGGTGAAAAACTGTTTTTT.

V usage is TRBV19 and J usage is TRBJ2-1; 9 bases are a match to TRBD1. The germline V gene has CDR1 LNHDA and CDR2 SQIVND (reference sequence). The CDR3 covers 15 residues. V lost 5 bases and J lost 4; bases outside the gene matches: 6. The CDR3 nucleotides read TGTGCCAGTAGTCTACAGGGGGCGATTTACAATGAGCAGTTCTTC. As protein: CASSLQGAIYNEQFF.

This clone came up a few times. This chain links TRBV5-1 with TRBJ1-2; TRBD1 might be the D (6 bases). Deletions cut 3 bases from V and 8 bases from J, with 11 bases between. This CDR3 is built from 12 residues. Germline V gives CDR1 SGHRS, CDR2 YFSETQ. The CDR3 sequence: CASSSGGHGYTF. CDR3 nucleotide sequence: TGCGCCAGCAGCTCGGGGGGCCACGGCTACACCTTC. The whole variable domain, remainder taken from reference TRBV5-1 and TRBJ1-2, is KAGVTQTPRYLIKTRGQQVTLSCSPISGHRSVSWYQQTPGQGLQFLFEYFSETQRNKGNFPGRFSGRQFSNSRSEMNVSTLELGDSALYLCASSSGGHGYTFGSGTRLTVV.